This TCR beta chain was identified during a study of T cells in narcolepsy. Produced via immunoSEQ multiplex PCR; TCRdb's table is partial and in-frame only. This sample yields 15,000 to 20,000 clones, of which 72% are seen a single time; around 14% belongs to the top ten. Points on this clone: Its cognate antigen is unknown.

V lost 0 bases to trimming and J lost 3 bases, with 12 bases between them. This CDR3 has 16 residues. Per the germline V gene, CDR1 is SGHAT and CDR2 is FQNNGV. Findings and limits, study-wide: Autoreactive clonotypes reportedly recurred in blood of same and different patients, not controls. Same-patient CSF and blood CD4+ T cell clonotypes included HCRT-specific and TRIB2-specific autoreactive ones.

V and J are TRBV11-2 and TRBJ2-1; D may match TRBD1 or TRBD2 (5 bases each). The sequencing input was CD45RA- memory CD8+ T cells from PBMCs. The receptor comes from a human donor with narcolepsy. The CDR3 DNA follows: TGTGCCAGCAGCTTAGATGCCGGGACGTTCTACAATGAGCAGTTCTTC. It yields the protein CASSLDAGTFYNEQFF.